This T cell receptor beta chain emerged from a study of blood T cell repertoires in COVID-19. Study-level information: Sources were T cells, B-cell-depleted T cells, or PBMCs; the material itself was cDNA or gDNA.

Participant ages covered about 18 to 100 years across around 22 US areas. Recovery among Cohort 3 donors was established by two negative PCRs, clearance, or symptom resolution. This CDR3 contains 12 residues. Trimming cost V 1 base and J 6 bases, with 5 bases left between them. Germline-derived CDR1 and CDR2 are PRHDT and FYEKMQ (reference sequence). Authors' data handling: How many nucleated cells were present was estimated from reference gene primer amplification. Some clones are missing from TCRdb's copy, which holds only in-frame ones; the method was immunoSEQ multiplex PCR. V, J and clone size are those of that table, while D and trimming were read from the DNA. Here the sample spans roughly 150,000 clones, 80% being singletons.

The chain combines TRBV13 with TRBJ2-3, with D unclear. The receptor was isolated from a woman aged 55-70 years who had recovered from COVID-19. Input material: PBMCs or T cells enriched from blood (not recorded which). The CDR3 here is CASSLVEDTQYF. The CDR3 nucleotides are TGTGCCAGCAGCTTAGTGGAGGATACGCAGTATTTT.